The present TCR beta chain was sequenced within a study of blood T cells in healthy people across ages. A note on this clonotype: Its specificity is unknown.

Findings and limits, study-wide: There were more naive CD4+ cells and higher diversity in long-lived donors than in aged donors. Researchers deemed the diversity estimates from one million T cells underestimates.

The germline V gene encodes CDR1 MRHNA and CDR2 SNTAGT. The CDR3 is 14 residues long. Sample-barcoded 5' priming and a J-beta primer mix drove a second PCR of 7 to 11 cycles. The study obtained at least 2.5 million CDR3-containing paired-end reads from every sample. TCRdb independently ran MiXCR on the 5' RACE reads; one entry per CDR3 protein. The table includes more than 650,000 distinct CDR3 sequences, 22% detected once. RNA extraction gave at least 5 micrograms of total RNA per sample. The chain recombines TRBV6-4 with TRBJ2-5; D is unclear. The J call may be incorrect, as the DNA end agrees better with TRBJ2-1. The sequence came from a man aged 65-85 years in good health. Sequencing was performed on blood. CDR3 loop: CASSEDREVREQFF. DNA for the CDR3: TGTGCCAGCAGTGAGGACCGCGAGGTACGGGAGCAGTTCTTC.